Sequencing of this T cell receptor (beta chain) was carried out in a study of T-cell reconstitution after alpha-beta-depleted transplantation in children. Study-wide findings and caveats: One year post-transplant, T-cell counts and diversity were largely derived from T cells produced anew. Reportedly, roughly two months post-transplant, alpha-beta T cells arose from several hundred expanded graft clones.

The table lists this clonotype with many counts. The antigen remains undetermined. A TCRbeta library incorporating unique molecular identifiers was prepared. TCRdb reprocessed the PCR reads via MiXCR and lists one record per CDR3 protein. The sample lists around 450,000 distinct CDR3 sequences, around two fifths occurring once. The sequences come from PBMCs, collected before TCRalphabeta/CD19-depleted stem cell transplant. The clonotype was recovered from a girl aged 2 to 10 with aplastic anemia, due to receive a stem cell transplant.

This chain's CDR3 is CSATGDRGNEQFF. CDR3 DNA: TGCAGTGCTACGGGCGACAGGGGCAATGAGCAGTTCTTC. The chain uses TRBV20-1 and TRBJ2-1; 8 nucleotides align to TRBD1. Germline V CDR1 and CDR2: DFQATT, SNEGSKA (reference sequence). V trimming: 4 bases; J trimming: 6 bases; junction bases outside the gene matches: 5. The CDR3 contains 13 residues.